This T cell receptor (beta chain) stems from a study of OX40 agonist ivuxolimab in advanced cancers. Study in general: The dose-escalation group included hepatocellular carcinoma, melanoma, renal cell carcinoma and head and neck cancer. Prior therapy, whether anti-PD-1, anti-PD-L1 or anti-CTLA-4, was allowed, and 35% to 40% had some. General study points: The expanded peripheral T cells' antigen specificity was not determined.

TCRdb's copy holds only in-frame clones and misses some; the assay was immunoSEQ multiplex PCR. This table holds around 56,000 clones, 88% found once. People who had autoimmune disease history or systemic immunosuppression were excluded. In the case of this clone: Its antigen is not known.

The CDR3 runs 17 residues. This TCR came from an adult with an advanced solid tumor such as melanoma, head and neck, liver or kidney cancer. The specimen was CD4+ or CD8+ T cells sorted from blood, collected in a trial of the OX40 agonist ivuxolimab. The rearrangement links TRBV21-1 to TRBJ2-7; the table's D gene call, TRBD1, was not cross checked with the DNA. TRBV21-1 is designated a pseudogene. CDR3 protein: CASLETPDKDSKYEQYV. The CDR3 coding sequence is TGTGCCAGCCTGGAAACCCCCGATAAGGACAGCAAGTACGAGCAGTACGTC.